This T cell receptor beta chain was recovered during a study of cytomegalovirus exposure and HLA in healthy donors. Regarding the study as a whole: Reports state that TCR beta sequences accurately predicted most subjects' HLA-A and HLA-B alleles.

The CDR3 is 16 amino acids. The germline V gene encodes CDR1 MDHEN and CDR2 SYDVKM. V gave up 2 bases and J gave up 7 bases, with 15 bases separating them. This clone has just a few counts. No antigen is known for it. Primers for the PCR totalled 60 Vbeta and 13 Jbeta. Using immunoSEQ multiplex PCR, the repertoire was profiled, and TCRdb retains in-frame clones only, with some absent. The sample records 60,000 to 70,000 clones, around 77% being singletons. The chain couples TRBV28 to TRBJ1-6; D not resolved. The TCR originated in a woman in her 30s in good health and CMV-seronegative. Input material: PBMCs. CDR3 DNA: TGTGCCAGCAGTTTACGACTGACGGTCCCAAATTCACCCCTCCACTTT. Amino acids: CASSLRLTVPNSPLHF. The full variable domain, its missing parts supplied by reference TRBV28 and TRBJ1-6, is DVKVTQSSRYLVKRTGEKVFLECVQDMDHENMFWYRQDPGLGLRLIYFSYDVKMKEKGDIPEGYSVSREKKERFSLILESASTNQTSMYLCASSLRLTVPNSPLHFGNGTRLTVT.